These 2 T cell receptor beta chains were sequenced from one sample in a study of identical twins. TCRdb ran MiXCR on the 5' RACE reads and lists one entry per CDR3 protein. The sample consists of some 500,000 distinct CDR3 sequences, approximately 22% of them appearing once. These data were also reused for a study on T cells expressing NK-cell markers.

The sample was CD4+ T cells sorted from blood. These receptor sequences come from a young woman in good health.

The CDR3 bases are TGCGCCAGTAGGGACACACAGTCAGGGAAGCCCCAGCATTTT. This encodes CASRDTQSGKPQHF. This sequence joins TRBV10-2 and TRBJ1-5, with TRBD1 as a possible D gene (6 bases). Trimming left V 9 bases short and J 8 bases short, with 20 bases between. Germline CDR1 and CDR2: WSHSY and SAAADI. This CDR3 contains 14 residues.

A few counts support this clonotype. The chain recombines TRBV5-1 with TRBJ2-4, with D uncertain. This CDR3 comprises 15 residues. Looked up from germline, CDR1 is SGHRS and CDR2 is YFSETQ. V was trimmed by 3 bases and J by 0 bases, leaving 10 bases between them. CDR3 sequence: CASSSTQKAKNIQYF. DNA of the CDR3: TGCGCCAGCAGCTCGACACAGAAAGCCAAAAACATTCAGTACTTC.